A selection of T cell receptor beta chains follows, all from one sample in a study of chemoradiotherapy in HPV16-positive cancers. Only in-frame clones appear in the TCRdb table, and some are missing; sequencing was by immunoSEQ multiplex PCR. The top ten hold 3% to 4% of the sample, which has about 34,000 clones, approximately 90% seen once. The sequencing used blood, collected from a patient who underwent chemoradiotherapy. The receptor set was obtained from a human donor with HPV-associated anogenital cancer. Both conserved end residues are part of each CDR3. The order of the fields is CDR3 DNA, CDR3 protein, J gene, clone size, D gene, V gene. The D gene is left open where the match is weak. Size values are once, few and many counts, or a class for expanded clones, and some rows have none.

cdr3_nt: TGTGCCAGCAGCTTGGTCGGTCTTGAAGCTTTCTTT
cdr3_aa: CASSLVGLEAFF
j_call: TRBJ1-1
clone_size: .
d_call: .
v_call: TRBV5-6

cdr3_nt: TGTGCCTGCCCGACAAACACTGAAGCTTTCTTT
cdr3_aa: CACPTNTEAFF
j_call: TRBJ1-1
clone_size: .
d_call: .
v_call: TRBV30

cdr3_nt: TGTGCCAGTAGGGAACAGGGGGCTGGGTCACCCCTCCACTTT
cdr3_aa: CASREQGAGSPLHF
j_call: TRBJ1-6
clone_size: .
d_call: TRBD1
v_call: TRBV19

cdr3_nt: TGTGCCAGCAGCCAAGCGGGAATTAGCAATCAGCCCCAGCATTTT
cdr3_aa: CASSQAGISNQPQHF
j_call: TRBJ1-5
clone_size: .
d_call: .
v_call: TRBV4-2

cdr3_nt: TGTGCCAGCGAGTCCCAGGGGAGGACGAACACTGAAGCTTTCTTT
cdr3_aa: CASESQGRTNTEAFF
j_call: TRBJ1-1
clone_size: .
d_call: .
v_call: TRBV5-5

cdr3_nt: TGCAGCGTCGTCAGGGGCGGGGATACGCAGTATTTT
cdr3_aa: CSVVRGGDTQYF
j_call: TRBJ2-3
clone_size: .
d_call: .
v_call: TRBV29-1

cdr3_nt: TGTGCCTGGATAGGCAACGAGCAGTACTTC
cdr3_aa: CAWIGNEQYF
j_call: TRBJ2-7
clone_size: .
d_call: .
v_call: TRBV30

cdr3_nt: TGTGCCAGCAGCGTGACAGGGAAAGCCCCCTACGAGCAGTACTTC
cdr3_aa: CASSVTGKAPYEQYF
j_call: TRBJ2-7
clone_size: .
d_call: TRBD1
v_call: TRBV14

cdr3_nt: TGTGCCAGCAGCTTGGGCCAGCGGGGGGGTCTAGAGACCCAGTACTTC
cdr3_aa: CASSLGQRGGLETQYF
j_call: TRBJ2-5
clone_size: .
d_call: TRBD2
v_call: TRBV5-6

cdr3_nt: TGTGCCAGCAGCGTAGAGGGTGTTGGGGAGCTGTTTTTT
cdr3_aa: CASSVEGVGELFF
j_call: TRBJ2-2
clone_size: once
d_call: .
v_call: TRBV9

cdr3_nt: TGCGCCAGCAGCCCCGGGACAGGCTCCTACGAGCAGTACTTC
cdr3_aa: CASSPGTGSYEQYF
j_call: TRBJ2-7
clone_size: .
d_call: TRBD1
v_call: TRBV4-3

cdr3_nt: TGTGCCAGCAGCTTAGGGGGCTTGGGATGGAACACTGAAGCTTTCTTT
cdr3_aa: CASSLGGLGWNTEAFF
j_call: TRBJ1-1
clone_size: .
d_call: .
v_call: TRBV7-9

cdr3_nt: TGTGCCAGCAGCTTGAGGTTTTCGACTAATGAAAAACTGTTTTTT
cdr3_aa: CASSLRFSTNEKLFF
j_call: TRBJ1-4
clone_size: .
d_call: .
v_call: TRBV5-6

cdr3_nt: TGTGCCAGCAGCAGAAAGACGGCCCATAATGAAAAACTGTTTTTT
cdr3_aa: CASSRKTAHNEKLFF
j_call: TRBJ1-4
clone_size: .
d_call: .
v_call: TRBV7-8

cdr3_nt: TGTGCCAGCCGATGGGACCGATTAATTTCACCCCTCCACTTT
cdr3_aa: CASRWDRLISPLHF
j_call: TRBJ1-6
clone_size: .
d_call: .
v_call: TRBV5-8

cdr3_nt: TGTGCCAGCAGCCCTTATGGACAGGGAGAAAATAAAGACACCTTC
cdr3_aa: CASSPYGQGENKDTF
j_call: TRBJ1-2
clone_size: .
d_call: TRBD1
v_call: TRBV13

cdr3_nt: TGTGCCAGCAGCTTTGGTAGGGGGGATAGGGCCCTCCACTTT
cdr3_aa: CASSFGRGDRALHF
j_call: TRBJ1-6
clone_size: .
d_call: .
v_call: TRBV7-2

cdr3_nt: TGTGCCATCAGGGCTGAGCGGGGGCCCACAGATACGCAGTATTTT
cdr3_aa: CAIRAERGPTDTQYF
j_call: TRBJ2-3
clone_size: .
d_call: TRBD2
v_call: TRBV10-3

cdr3_nt: TGTGCCAGCAGCCCCCAGGAAATTGGCGAAAAACTGTTTTTT
cdr3_aa: CASSPQEIGEKLFF
j_call: TRBJ1-4
clone_size: .
d_call: .
v_call: TRBV27

cdr3_nt: TGTGCCAGCTCACCACCCGAAGGAAACACCATATATTTT
cdr3_aa: CASSPPEGNTIYF
j_call: TRBJ1-3
clone_size: .
d_call: .
v_call: TRBV18

cdr3_nt: TGTGCCAGCAGCCTTAACGGGGGGGCTTACGAGCAGTACTTC
cdr3_aa: CASSLNGGAYEQYF
j_call: TRBJ2-7
clone_size: .
d_call: TRBD2
v_call: TRBV9

cdr3_nt: TGCGCCAGCAGTGTTCCGAACAGGTTCGAGCAGTACTTC
cdr3_aa: CASSVPNRFEQYF
j_call: TRBJ2-7
clone_size: .
d_call: .
v_call: TRBV10-2

cdr3_nt: TGTGCCAGCAGCCAAGTCCCTAGAAGGGGGGGGAACACTGAAGCTTTCTTT
cdr3_aa: CASSQVPRRGGNTEAFF
j_call: TRBJ1-1
clone_size: .
d_call: .
v_call: TRBV14

cdr3_nt: TGCAGCGTTGAAACAGACTCCTACAATGAGCAGTTCTTC
cdr3_aa: CSVETDSYNEQFF
j_call: TRBJ2-1
clone_size: .
d_call: .
v_call: TRBV29-1

cdr3_nt: TGTGCCAGCTCAGTTAGCTCGGGCTCAGATACGCAGTATTTT
cdr3_aa: CASSVSSGSDTQYF
j_call: TRBJ2-3
clone_size: .
d_call: .
v_call: TRBV18

cdr3_nt: TGTGCCAGCAGCCCACCTACATACACCGGGGAGCTGTTTTTT
cdr3_aa: CASSPPTYTGELFF
j_call: TRBJ2-2
clone_size: .
d_call: .
v_call: TRBV14

cdr3_nt: TGTGCCAGCAGTTCCAGAGACAGGGGGTACAACGAGCAGTACTTC
cdr3_aa: CASSSRDRGYNEQYF
j_call: TRBJ2-7
clone_size: once
d_call: TRBD1
v_call: TRBV28

cdr3_nt: TGCGCCAGCAGCTTGGATGAGGAGGGCCACGAAAAACTGTTTTTT
cdr3_aa: CASSLDEEGHEKLFF
j_call: TRBJ1-4
clone_size: .
d_call: .
v_call: TRBV5-1

cdr3_nt: TGTGCCAGCAGCTTAGCTGGATACAACACTGAAGCTTTCTTT
cdr3_aa: CASSLAGYNTEAFF
j_call: TRBJ1-1
clone_size: .
d_call: .
v_call: TRBV11-3

cdr3_nt: TGTGCCAGCAGTGAGCGCGGCACATCCTACGAGCAGTACTTC
cdr3_aa: CASSERGTSYEQYF
j_call: TRBJ2-7
clone_size: .
d_call: .
v_call: TRBV6-1

cdr3_nt: TGTGCCAGCGGGCTAGCGGAGGAAGAAAGCACAGATACGCAGTATTTT
cdr3_aa: CASGLAEEESTDTQYF
j_call: TRBJ2-3
clone_size: .
d_call: TRBD2
v_call: TRBV9

cdr3_nt: TGTGCCAGCAGCCTACCCCCCCTCGACGGATTTAGCACAGATACGCAGTATTTT
cdr3_aa: CASSLPPLDGFSTDTQYF
j_call: TRBJ2-3
clone_size: .
d_call: .
v_call: TRBV11-2

cdr3_nt: TGTGCCAGCATTTCCGGACTCTCGAATGAAAAACTGTTTTTT
cdr3_aa: CASISGLSNEKLFF
j_call: TRBJ1-4
clone_size: .
d_call: .
v_call: TRBV7-9

cdr3_nt: TGTGCCACCAGCAGATCCTTTCCTGACAGTCAAGAGACCCAGTACTTC
cdr3_aa: CATSRSFPDSQETQYF
j_call: TRBJ2-5
clone_size: .
d_call: .
v_call: TRBV15

cdr3_nt: TGTGCCAGCTCACCACGGGGACTCTGGGAGACCCAGTACTTC
cdr3_aa: CASSPRGLWETQYF
j_call: TRBJ2-5
clone_size: .
d_call: .
v_call: TRBV18

cdr3_nt: TGCAGCGTTGCCCTTTTGGGGGTGAACACTGAAGCTTTCTTT
cdr3_aa: CSVALLGVNTEAFF
j_call: TRBJ1-1
clone_size: .
d_call: .
v_call: TRBV29-1

cdr3_nt: TGTGCCAGCAGCCCTAGACAGTCCGAAAAACTGTTTTTT
cdr3_aa: CASSPRQSEKLFF
j_call: TRBJ1-4
clone_size: .
d_call: .
v_call: TRBV7-2